The TCR beta chain under discussion was sequenced for a study of blood T cell repertoires in COVID-19. TCRdb's copy holds only in-frame clones and misses some; the assay was immunoSEQ multiplex PCR. The repertoire includes roughly 89,000 clones, around 80% of them detected once, and roughly 16% sits in the top ten. The receptor was derived from an elderly woman with acute or convalescent COVID-19. Sequenced sample: peripheral blood.

The chain's CDR3 is CASSNGQGVGNYGYTF. For the CDR3, the DNA is TGCGCCAGCAGCAACGGACAGGGTGTGGGTAACTATGGCTACACCTTC. The rearrangement links TRBV4-3 to TRBJ1-2, with 8 positions matching TRBD1. After removal of 5 bases from V and 1 base from J, the junction contained 9 bases not matched to a gene. CDR1 LGHNA and CDR2 YSLEER come from the germline V gene. CDR3 size: 16 residues.